This T cell receptor (beta chain) was captured by sequencing in a study of cytomegalovirus exposure and HLA in healthy donors (dated 2017 in TCRdb). As for the study more broadly: According to a later analysis, one platform produced both the 100 to 150 validation repertoires and the approximately 670 repertoires of the first cohort. To predict cytomegalovirus infection status, the study combined high-throughput TCR immunosequencing, statistical association of individual TCRs with disease status, and machine learning. The aim of the study was to test whether cataloging public T cell receptors could identify signatures of past pathogen exposure. Besides the first cohort of roughly 660 subjects, a separate validation cohort made up of 120 different subjects was used.

Donors formed part of the validation cohort, which comprised 120 subjects and was distinct from the first cohort of under 850 subjects. Concerning this clone itself: Its binding antigen is unknown. No base quality values were provided; no much bigger clone lies one nucleotide off.

The method was the immunoSEQ multiplex PCR assay. Per the source publication's procedure: A statistical classification framework was developed to diagnose cytomegalovirus status using the catalog of TCR beta chain sequences. Sourced from immuneACCESS, this table was stored by TCRdb with only in-frame sequences that have V and J called. A share of the clones is absent; for the studies checked, an unresolved V gene accounts for under half, and the remainder has no known explanation. The D gene and trimming were derived from the DNA, and the V and J assignments and clone size from that table. This sample holds 140,000 to 150,000 clones; 91% were observed only once. The ten largest clones add up to around 0.7% of the sample. Study-wide findings and limitations: While some public TCRs were present in many individuals, most TCR sequences turned up only very rarely across donors. A later analysis had no HLA typing for the validation cohort, so co-occurrence there was scored across all 130 or so repertoires. In the study, some 180 TCR beta chains were listed as associated with cytomegalovirus. According to the authors, the approach could potentially be generalized to other disease states and immunological phenotypes. A few of the identified cytomegalovirus-associated TCR beta chains were confirmed in vitro to be specific for cytomegalovirus antigens. Cytomegalovirus status was reported to be diagnosed by the classifier with high specificity and sensitivity in both the original and validation cohorts. Subsequent analysis determined that TCRs grouped into clusters in the first cohort also showed a tendency toward co-occurrence across the 120 or so validation repertoires, and about 93% of cluster scores exceeded 0.

V is shortened by 3 bases, J by 3 bases, and the region joining them spans 12 bases. The CDR3 runs 14 residues from the cysteine to the phenylalanine. The kept DNA is CDR3 alone, 42 bases in frame from the first base. CDR1 and CDR2 are read off the germline V gene as SGHRS and YFSETQ. This clonotype was sampled from a man younger than 35 in good health and CMV-seronegative. The chain uses TRBV5-1 and TRBJ2-5; the D gene is possibly TRBD1, with 6 bases matching. Sample: PBMCs. The DNA is TGCGCCAGCAGCTCGCGACAGGCTAAAGAGACCCAGTACTTC. This encodes CASSSRQAKETQYF.